This TCR beta chain derives from a study of cytomegalovirus exposure and HLA in healthy donors. The V gene's germline CDR1 is MNHEY and CDR2 SVGAGI. The CDR3 runs 14 residues. V was pared by 4 bases and J by 0 bases, with 7 bases between. Amplification used 60 Vbeta primers and 13 Jbeta primers. Profiled with immunoSEQ multiplex PCR; TCRdb holds only in-frame clones, not every one. This repertoire shows 250,000 to 350,000 clones, 86% found once; its top ten account for about 4%. The sequenced material came from PBMCs. The chain joins TRBV6-5 to TRBJ1-5; D gene ambiguous. The TCR originated in a man aged 40-50 years in good health and CMV-seropositive. Written as DNA, the CDR3 is TGTGCCAGCAGTTCCTTATATAGCAATCAGCCCCAGCATTTT. It codes for CASSSLYSNQPQHF.